The clone carrying this TCR beta chain was seen a single time. Its matching antigen is unknown. This sample is part of a study of shared clonotypes between healthy human individuals. Notes on the study in general: Non-shared clonotypes had lower generation probabilities than clonotypes shared by all four sorted-subset donors.

The V and J ends lost 5 bases and 1 base, in that order; junction bases with no gene match: 5. The CDR3 extends over 15 amino acids. The germline CDR1 and CDR2 sequences are MDHEN and SYDVKM. Assay used: immunoSEQ multiplex PCR; TCRdb lists only in-frame clones, some missing. The sample consists of about 2.3 million clones, around 90% of them appearing once. The sequence was obtained from a man in his late teens or twenties in good health. Some clones in this sample may be carry-over from other donors' samples. V and J are TRBV28 and TRBJ2-3; 8 nucleotides line up with TRBD1. Material for sequencing was naive CD4+ T cells from PBMCs. Subset meaning: CD45RA+ positively selected. The CDR3 sequence is CASSPQGVGTDTQYF. In nucleotides, the CDR3 is TGTGCCAGCAGTCCACAGGGGGTTGGCACAGATACGCAGTATTTT. Looking up the rest from reference TRBV28 and TRBJ2-3 gives the full variable domain: DVKVTQSSRYLVKRTGEKVFLECVQDMDHENMFWYRQDPGLGLRLIYFSYDVKMKEKGDIPEGYSVSREKKERFSLILESASTNQTSMYLCASSPQGVGTDTQYFGPGTRLTVL.